This T cell receptor beta chain is drawn from a study of monozygotic twins with inflammatory bowel disease (dated by TCRdb to 2018 to 2020). In terms of the full investigation: The full study comprised around 28 monozygotic twin pairs: nine German pairs (four IBD-concordant, five IBD-discordant) and 19 IBD-discordant Danish pairs. The search for disease-associated traits relied mainly on comparing, within discordant pairs, IBD patients with their genetically identical healthy co-twins. Each individual had, on average, about 151 000 unique TCRalpha sequences and 181 000 unique TCRbeta sequences available for analysis. Findings and caveats that apply to the study as a whole: Because patients received different immunosuppressive treatments, the repertoires may have picked up extra background noise and variability between individuals. Concordant and discordant twins showed no difference in repertoire similarity, possibly because of limited statistical power. A decrease in TCRbeta repertoire diversity, as measured by inverse Simpson index, was observed in IBD patients compared with their healthy co-twins. Compared with healthy twins, IBD patients shared fewer clonotypes with other individuals, and the difference was most pronounced in patients with signs of disease activity. No single strong signal or clonotype linked to IBD turned up in the results, so the idea that one exists was not supported. The analysis was unable to tell different T cell subtypes apart.

A roughly 2.5 ml peripheral blood sample was drawn into PAXgene tubes per donor and stored at -80°C. Without any T cell sorting, total RNA was extracted from whole blood using the PAXgene blood miRNA kit on an automated QIAcube. Peripheral blood from monozygotic twin pairs, either concordant or discordant for inflammatory bowel disease, underwent deep TCRalpha and TCRbeta repertoire profiling that used unique molecular barcoding. Smoking habits were recorded for all twin pairs, and individuals were classified as current, former or never smokers. The library was produced with 5' RACE. Each TCR library was prepared from roughly 3,800 ng of total RNA. For each sample, cDNA synthesis was carried out in eight separate reactions using SMARTScribe reverse transcriptase. Unique molecular identifiers containing a 6-nucleotide sample barcode were introduced through template switching during cDNA synthesis. Two nested PCRs of about 17 and 10 cycles amplified the TCRalpha and TCRbeta cDNA, and bead purification followed each PCR. Before amplification, the cDNA was both treated with uracil DNA-glycosylase and purified with the QIAquick PCR purification kit. In the second PCR, Illumina TruSeq-compatible adapters and sample-specific barcodes were added. TapeStation and Qubit were used to check library quality and concentration, and around 5 ng of each library went into the pool. Sequencing of pooled libraries was carried out on an Illumina HiSeq2500 single-index Rapid Run using 2 x 100 bp reads and custom sequencing primers. Per the authors' processing: MiGEC version 1.2.6 was used for UMI-based consensus assembly, which corrected PCR and sequencing errors. MiXCR version 2.1.1 handled V(D)J alignment, clonotype assembly and CDR3 extraction. Gene usage, clonotype sharing and MAIT/NKT TCR abundance were normalised by analysing the top 1000, 10 000 and 20 000 clonotypes per sample. Diversity was computed as the inverse Simpson index with the vegan R package after downsampling to 27 000 UMIs. Paired Mann-Whitney U tests were applied to discordant twin pairs, and Benjamini-Hochberg correction was used for multiple testing. TCRdb reprocessed the public reads and reports one entry per CDR3 protein sequence, without DNA. The authors' filters were not applied to this entry. This specimen's table enumerates 210,000 or so distinct CDR3 sequences. Roughly 8% of the sample comes from the top ten.

About this clonotype: This receptor's antigen is unknown.

This clonotype was sampled from a human donor with ulcerative colitis or Crohn's disease, or a healthy co-twin of an affected twin (not recorded which). Sequencing was done on a sample of blood.

The CDR3 has the sequence CASSPGPGQVLPGYTF. The sequence links TRBV4-3 to TRBJ1-2; TCRdb picks TRBD1, but there is no DNA to check that call. Based on the germline V gene, the CDR1 and CDR2 sequences are LGHNA and YSLEER. Reading from cysteine to phenylalanine, the CDR3 counts 16 amino acids. The nucleotide record is missing.